Listed here are 24 T cell receptor beta chains from one sample, sequenced in a study of beta chain features in type 1 diabetes. Reverse transcription of all isolated RNA meant that expressed TCRB transcripts were sequenced. Using immunoSEQ multiplex PCR, the repertoire was profiled, and TCRdb retains in-frame clones only, with some absent. The data contain more than 85,000 clones, 40% of them singletons. Material for sequencing was stem cell memory CD4+ T cells from blood. The receptors shown here come from a woman between 18 and 29 years old in good health.

This clone was counted a few times. V is TRBV7-7 and J is TRBJ2-7, with 9 bases lining up with TRBD1. Germline V gene data show CDR1 as SSHAT and CDR2 as FNYEAQ (reference sequence). Losses at the gene ends were 1 base for V and 2 bases for J; bases not matched to a gene: 6. The CDR3 totals 16 residues. CDR3 loop: CASSLVRDRETYEQYF. As DNA, the CDR3 is TGTGCCAGCAGCTTAGTAAGGGACAGGGAAACCTACGAGCAGTACTTC. Complete variable domain (other parts from reference TRBV7-7 and TRBJ2-7): GAGVSQSPRYKVTKRGQDVTLRCDPISSHATLYWYQQALGQGPEFLTYFNYEAQPDKSGLPSDRFSAERPEGSISTLTIQRTEQRDSAMYRCASSLVRDRETYEQYFGPGTRLTVT.

CDR3 DNA sequence: TGCGCCAGCAGCTTGATCGGGGAGTATGGCTACACCTTC. Translating it yields CASSLIGEYGYTF. J is TRBJ1-2 and V is TRBV5-1; D unclear. Trimming pared 1 base from V and 5 bases from J, leaving 9 bases between. This CDR3 is built from 13 residues. CDR1 is SGHRS and CDR2 is YFSETQ in the germline V gene. The whole variable domain, remainder taken from reference TRBV5-1 and TRBJ1-2, is KAGVTQTPRYLIKTRGQQVTLSCSPISGHRSVSWYQQTPGQGLQFLFEYFSETQRNKGNFPGRFSGRQFSNSRSEMNVSTLELGDSALYLCASSLIGEYGYTFGSGTRLTVV.

The chain carries TRBV29-1 and TRBJ2-1, with D possibly being TRBD1 (6 bases). CDR1 SQVTM and CDR2 ANQGSEA come from the germline V gene. V was cut by 7 bases and J by 14 bases, with 18 bases left in between. The CDR3 has 11 amino acids. CDR3 in amino acids: CSASLRGSKFF. The DNA for the CDR3 is TGCAGCGCCAGTCTTAGGGGGAGTAAGTTCTTC.

The chain employs TRBV20-1 and TRBJ2-5; D is unresolved. This CDR3 comprises 10 residues. V dropped 6 bases and J dropped 5 bases, with 7 bases sitting between them. Germline CDR1 reads DFQATT; CDR2 reads SNEGSKA (reference sequence). The CDR3 reads CSAGRETQYF. The CDR3 region has the DNA TGCAGTGCCGGTCGGGAGACCCAGTACTTC.

This chain joins TRBV14 and TRBJ2-1; D is possibly TRBD2 (5 bases). This CDR3 spans 12 amino acids. Trimming removed 1 base from V and 10 bases from J, with 8 bases in between. Per the germline V gene, CDR1 is SGHDN and CDR2 is FVKESK. In DNA, the CDR3 is TGTGCCAGCAGCCAAGTCGGAGGAGAGCAGTTCTTC. This encodes CASSQVGGEQFF.

The chain employs TRBV7-2 and TRBJ2-7; perhaps TRBD1 as D (6 bases). Between the trimmed V and J ends, which lost 6 bases and 3 bases, there was a span of 12 bases. Germline CDR1 SGHTA, CDR2 FQGNSA. This CDR3 is built from 13 residues. The CDR3 region is CASSDIGGYEQYF. As DNA, the CDR3 is TGTGCCAGCAGTGATATAGGGGGCTACGAGCAGTACTTC.

V gene TRBV28 combines with J gene TRBJ2-7, with D possibly being TRBD2 (5 bases). Germline assignment: CDR1 MDHEN and CDR2 SYDVKM. The V and J ends lost 6 bases and 0 bases respectively, with 12 bases between them. There are 14 residues in the CDR3. The CDR3 DNA reads as TGTGCCAGCAGCACTAGTGGGAACTCCTACGAGCAGTACTTC. It specifies CASSTSGNSYEQYF.

The rearrangement joins TRBV5-4 to TRBJ1-4, with D unclear. V lost 4 bases and J lost 4, with 8 bases in between. CDR1 is SGHNT, CDR2 YYREEE, per germline (reference sequence). The CDR3 spans 13 residues. In nucleotides, the CDR3 is TGTGCCAGCAGCCTAGTCCTTAATGAAAAACTGTTTTTT. Protein product: CASSLVLNEKLFF.

This chain connects TRBV27 to TRBJ1-5; maybe TRBD1 (5 bases). Germline V CDR1 and CDR2: MNHEY, SMNVEV (reference sequence). V dropped 1 base and J dropped 6 bases, with 13 bases sitting between them. This CDR3 spans 15 amino acids. CDR3 nucleotide sequence: TGTGCCAGCAGTTTATACGTTTGGGGCGTTCAGCCCCAGCATTTT. As protein: CASSLYVWGVQPQHF.

This clone occurred a few times. The V gene is TRBV28, the J gene TRBJ2-7; D call uncertain. Trimming left V 4 bases short and J 1 base short, with 11 bases between. The CDR3 spans 14 residues. The germline CDR1 and CDR2 sequences are MDHEN and SYDVKM. This chain's CDR3 is CASSSAGLSYEQYF. CDR3 coding DNA: TGTGCCAGCAGTTCTGCAGGTCTGTCCTACGAGCAGTACTTC. The full variable domain, its missing parts supplied by reference TRBV28 and TRBJ2-7, is DVKVTQSSRYLVKRTGEKVFLECVQDMDHENMFWYRQDPGLGLRLIYFSYDVKMKEKGDIPEGYSVSREKKERFSLILESASTNQTSMYLCASSSAGLSYEQYFGPGTRLTVT.

This chain links TRBV5-1 with TRBJ1-1; no clear D. Germline assignment: CDR1 SGHRS and CDR2 YFSETQ. The CDR3 length is 13 residues. V lost 1 base and J 4 bases, leaving 8 bases between the germline ends. The CDR3 reads CASSLRGPTEAFF. CDR3 DNA: TGCGCCAGCAGCTTGCGGGGTCCCACTGAAGCTTTCTTT.

V is TRBV28 and J is TRBJ2-1, with D uncertain. The CDR3 length is 13 residues. The V gene's germline CDR1 is MDHEN and CDR2 SYDVKM. Trimming left V 3 bases short and J 4 bases short, with 7 bases between. CDR3 amino acids: CASSFDWYNEQFF. For the CDR3, the DNA is TGTGCCAGCAGTTTCGACTGGTACAATGAGCAGTTCTTC.

V gene TRBV2 combines with J gene TRBJ2-5; a possible D gene is TRBD2 (7 bases). The CDR3 runs to 18 residues. Trimming took off 6 bases at V and 4 bases at J, with 27 bases between the two ends. Per germline, CDR1 SNHLY and CDR2 FYNNEI. CDR3 sequence (DNA): TGTGCCAGCAGCTCAAACCATATGAGGGGGGGAACTGGAGAGACCCAGTACTTC. This translates into CASSSNHMRGGTGETQYF. Full variable domain (rest looked up from reference TRBV2 and TRBJ2-5): EPEVTQTPSHQVTQMGQEVILRCVPISNHLYFYWYRQILGQKVEFLVSFYNNEISEKSEIFDDQFSVERPDGSNFTLKIRSTKLEDSAMYFCASSSNHMRGGTGETQYFGPGTRLLVL.

The J gene is TRBJ2-7, the V gene TRBV7-6; 10 positions match TRBD2. Germline V gene sequence: CDR1 SGHVS, CDR2 FNYEAQ. With V trimmed by 2 bases and J by 0 bases, 4 bases remained unmatched. The CDR3 covers 16 residues. The CDR3 loop is CASSLSASGSSYEQYF. In DNA, the CDR3 is TGTGCCAGCAGCTTATCGGCTAGCGGGAGCTCCTACGAGCAGTACTTC. The full variable domain, completed using reference TRBV7-6 and TRBJ2-7, is GAGVSQSPRYKVTKRGQDVALRCDPISGHVSLYWYRQALGQGPEFLTYFNYEAQQDKSGLPNDRFSAERPEGSISTLTIQRTEQRDSAMYRCASSLSASGSSYEQYFGPGTRLTVT.

This clone was seen only a few times. The genes are TRBV4-1 and TRBJ2-7, with 7 bases identical to TRBD2. Per germline, CDR1 MGHRA and CDR2 YSYEKL. The CDR3 loop spans 16 amino acids. V lost 5 bases to trimming and J lost 2 bases; unmatched junction nucleotides: 12. Written as DNA, the CDR3 is TGCGCCAGCAGCTTCGGCTTATTAGCGGGCGCCTACGAGCAGTACTTC. This encodes CASSFGLLAGAYEQYF.

CDR3 sequence (DNA): TGTGCCTGGAGTGCGCAGGGTAACTATGGCTACACCTTC. This codes for CAWSAQGNYGYTF. J is TRBJ1-2 and V is TRBV30; perhaps TRBD1 as D (5 bases). The CDR3 has 13 amino acids. From germline, CDR1 is GTSNPN and CDR2 SVGIG (reference sequence). V was cut by 1 base and J by 1 base, with 7 bases left in between.

This clone was picked up a small number of times. This chain connects TRBV7-9 to TRBJ2-7, with TRBD2 identical over 13 bases. Unmatched junction bases numbered 6, after V lost 4 bases and J lost 3 bases. Germline CDR1 is SEHNR and CDR2 is FQNEAQ (reference sequence). This CDR3 is built from 16 residues. CDR3 sequence: CASSSGLAGLSYEQYF. The CDR3 region has the DNA TGTGCCAGCAGCTCGGGACTAGCGGGGCTCAGCTACGAGCAGTACTTC. The whole variable domain, remainder taken from reference TRBV7-9 and TRBJ2-7, is DTGVSQNPRHKITKRGQNVTFRCDPISEHNRLYWYRQTLGQGPEFLTYFQNEAQLEKSRLLSDRFSAERPKGSFSTLEIQRTEQGDSAMYLCASSSGLAGLSYEQYFGPGTRLTVT.

The genes are TRBV28 and TRBJ2-2, with a possible D match to TRBD1 (6 bases). The V and J ends lost 2 bases and 5 bases respectively, with 9 bases between them. Germline-derived CDR1 and CDR2 are MDHEN and SYDVKM. This CDR3 is 14 amino acids long. CDR3 in amino acids: CASSLNRVTGELFF. CDR3 DNA sequence: TGTGCCAGCAGTTTAAACAGGGTGACCGGGGAGCTGTTTTTT.

CDR3 protein: CASSSATSRSSYNEQFF. The DNA for the CDR3 is TGTGCCAGCAGTTCTGCGACTAGCCGGAGCTCCTACAATGAGCAGTTCTTC. The V call is TRBV27, the J call TRBJ2-1, with 7 bases fitting TRBD2. Germline V CDR1 and CDR2: MNHEY, SMNVEV (reference sequence). The J segment lost 0 bases and the V segment lost 4 bases, leaving 9 bases of the junction unmatched. The CDR3 sequence is 17 residues long.

In this sample, this clone turned up a few times. V gene TRBV11-2 combines with J gene TRBJ2-3; a weak D match, TRBD2 (5 bases). The CDR3 sequence is 15 residues long. V lost 5 bases and J 0 bases, leaving 12 bases between the germline ends. The germline V gene has CDR1 SGHAT and CDR2 FQNNGV. The CDR3 sequence: CASSPLRRSTDTQYF. The CDR3, as DNA: TGTGCCAGCAGCCCACTCAGGAGGAGCACAGATACGCAGTATTTT.

This clone was found a few times. The V and J genes are TRBV4-2 and TRBJ1-5; TRBD1 is a possible D gene (6 bases). The V end was cut by 0 bases, the J end by 0 bases, with 9 bases between. The CDR3 extends over 16 amino acids. The germline V gene encodes CDR1 LGHNA and CDR2 YNFKEQ. In DNA form, the CDR3 reads TGTGCCAGCAGCCAAGAGGACAGACCTAGCAATCAGCCCCAGCATTTT. This sequence encodes CASSQEDRPSNQPQHF.

This clone has more than one count but fewer than ten. This sequence joins TRBV5-1 and TRBJ2-3, with 9 nucleotides matching TRBD2. The CDR3 runs to 15 residues. Germline V lookup: CDR1 SGHRS, CDR2 YFSETQ. Trimming cost V 9 bases and J 2 bases; bases outside gene matches: 10. The CDR3 spells CATTSLAGSTDTQYF. The CDR3 region has the DNA TGCGCCACCACCTCCCTAGCGGGATCCACAGATACGCAGTATTTT. Full variable domain (remainder filled in from reference TRBV5-1 and TRBJ2-3): KAGVTQTPRYLIKTRGQQVTLSCSPISGHRSVSWYQQTPGQGLQFLFEYFSETQRNKGNFPGRFSGRQFSNSRSEMNVSTLELGDSALYLCATTSLAGSTDTQYFGPGTRLTVL.

This chain links TRBV18 with TRBJ2-3; TRBD2 aligns across 7 bases. Germline V gene sequence: CDR1 KGHSH, CDR2 LQKENI. V lost 1 base and J lost 4; bases outside the gene matches: 8. This CDR3 comprises 16 residues. In nucleotides, the CDR3 is TGTGCCAGCTCACCACAGGCGGGGGTTGTCGCAGATACGCAGTATTTT. Translation: CASSPQAGVVADTQYF.

CDR3 DNA: TGCGCCAGCAGCCAAGGCGACAGGACCAACTATGGCTACACCTTC. It codes for CASSQGDRTNYGYTF. The chain carries TRBV4-1 and TRBJ1-2; TRBD1 might be the D (6 bases). V was cut by 1 base and J by 2 bases, with 11 bases left in between. Looked up from germline, CDR1 is MGHRA and CDR2 is YSYEKL. The CDR3 covers 15 residues.